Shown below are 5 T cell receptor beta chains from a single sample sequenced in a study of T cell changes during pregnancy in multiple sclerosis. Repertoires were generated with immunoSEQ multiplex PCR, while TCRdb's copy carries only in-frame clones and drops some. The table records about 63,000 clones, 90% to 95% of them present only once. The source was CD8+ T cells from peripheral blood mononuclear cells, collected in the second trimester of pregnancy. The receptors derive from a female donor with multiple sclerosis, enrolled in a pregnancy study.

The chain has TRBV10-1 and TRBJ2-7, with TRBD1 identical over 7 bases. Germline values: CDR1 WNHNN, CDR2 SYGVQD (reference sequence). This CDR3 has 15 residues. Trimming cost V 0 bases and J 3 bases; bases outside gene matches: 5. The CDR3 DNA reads TGCGCCAGCAGTGAGTCTAACAGGGGATACTACGAGCAGTACTTC. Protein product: CASSESNRGYYEQYF.

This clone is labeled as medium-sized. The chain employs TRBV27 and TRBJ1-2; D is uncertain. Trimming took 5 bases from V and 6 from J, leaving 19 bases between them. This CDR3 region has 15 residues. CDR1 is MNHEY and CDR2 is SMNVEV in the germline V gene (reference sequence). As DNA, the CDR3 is TGTGCCAGCAGTCCTACCCCGGAAGTGAGGGATGGCTACACCTTC. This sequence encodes CASSPTPEVRDGYTF.

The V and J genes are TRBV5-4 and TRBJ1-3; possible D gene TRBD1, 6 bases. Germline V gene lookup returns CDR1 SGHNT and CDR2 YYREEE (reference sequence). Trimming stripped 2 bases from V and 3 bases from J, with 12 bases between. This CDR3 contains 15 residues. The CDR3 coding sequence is TGTGCCAGCAGCTTCAACCAGGGGAATGGAAACACCATATATTTT. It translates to CASSFNQGNGNTIYF.

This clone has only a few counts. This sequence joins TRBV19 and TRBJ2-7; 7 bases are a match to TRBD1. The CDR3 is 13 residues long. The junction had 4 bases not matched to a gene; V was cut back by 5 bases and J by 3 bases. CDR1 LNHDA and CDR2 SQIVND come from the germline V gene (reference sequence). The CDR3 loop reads CASSWDSNYEQYF. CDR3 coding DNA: TGTGCCAGTAGTTGGGACAGTAACTACGAGCAGTACTTC.

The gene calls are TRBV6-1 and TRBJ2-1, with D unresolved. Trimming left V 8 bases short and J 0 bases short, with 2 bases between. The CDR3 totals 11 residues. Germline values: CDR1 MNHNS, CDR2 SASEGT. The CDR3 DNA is TGTGCCAGCCGCTCCTACAATGAGCAGTTCTTC. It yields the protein CASRSYNEQFF.